The clone carrying this T cell receptor beta chain was recorded a few times. Its antigen remains unknown. Blood genomic DNA input for TRB amplification was about 240-550 ng. The CDR3 is 14 residues long. Trimming stripped 6 bases from V and 5 bases from J, with 16 bases between. BIOMED2 TRB-A/B primer pools were used in multiplex TRB PCR. From the multiplex PCR reads, TCRdb called clonotypes with MiXCR, one entry per CDR3 protein. Of 4,500 to 6,500 distinct CDR3 sequences listed, 25% to 30% were seen once; the top ten hold 20%. This entry comes from a study of T and B cells in COVID-19 patients. Study results and caveats: There were thousands of TCR clusters exclusive to the recovered cohort, a few dozen with low generation probability.

The clonotype comes from a human donor with active COVID-19. The chain joins TRBV12-3 or TRBV12-4 to TRBJ1-1; D is possibly TRBD1 (6 bases). The sequenced sample consisted of blood. CDR3 loop: CASSRGGLGTEAFF. CDR3 nucleotides: TGTGCCAGCAGCAGGGGCGGTCTGGGGACTGAAGCTTTCTTT.